Shown below are 18 T cell receptor beta chains from a single sample sequenced in a study of post-analysis software for immune sequencing data. Study findings and constraints: In patients, about 5 TRBV segments were more frequent than in controls, with TRBV5-6, TRBV5-1 and TRBV20-1 among them.

Unique molecular identifiers were present in the TCR beta cDNA libraries. TCRdb independently ran MiXCR on the PCR reads; one entry per CDR3 protein. The sample contains fewer than 850,000 distinct CDR3 sequences, roughly 27% of which appear only once. Their target antigens are unknown. Sequencing was carried out using blood. These receptors were collected from a girl aged 5-17 years with multiple sclerosis.

The rearrangement links TRBV29-1 to TRBJ2-7; 9 nucleotides agree with TRBD2. The germline V gene encodes CDR1 SQVTM and CDR2 ANQGSEA. The CDR3 consists of 14 residues. V trimming: 5 bases; J trimming: 1 base; junction bases outside the gene matches: 6. This CDR3 reads CSVSIAGASYEQYF. The CDR3 region has the DNA TGCAGCGTTTCAATAGCGGGGGCATCCTACGAGCAGTACTTC.

This clonotype was seen at least ten times. This chain joins TRBV4-3 and TRBJ2-1; 7 bases align to TRBD1. This CDR3 is built from 17 residues. Germline V gene data show CDR1 as LGHNA and CDR2 as YSLEER. V was pared by 4 bases and J by 3 bases, with 12 bases of the junction left unmatched. The DNA of the CDR3 is TGCGCCAGCAGCCCAACGATAGGGGACAGAGACTACAATGAGCAGTTCTTC. Translated, it gives CASSPTIGDRDYNEQFF.

This chain joins TRBV20-1 and TRBJ1-1, with D unresolved. V shed 1 base and J shed 6 bases, with 12 bases lying between them. In germline, CDR1 is DFQATT, CDR2 SNEGSKA (reference sequence). This CDR3 contains 13 residues. CDR3 DNA: TGCAGTGCTAGAGGGGAGGGAAGGCCTGAAGCTTTCTTT. Translating it yields CSARGEGRPEAFF.

This clonotype was found a few times. The V gene is TRBV6-5, the J gene TRBJ1-2, with D possibly TRBD1 on 6 matching bases. CDR3 length: 13 amino acids. The germline V gene has CDR1 MNHEY and CDR2 SVGAGI. The germline V and J ends were trimmed by 2 bases and 7 bases, with 11 bases remaining between them. The DNA of the CDR3 is TGTGCCAGCAGTTACAACAGGGCGGCTGGCTACACCTTC. Its translation is CASSYNRAAGYTF.

This clonotype was observed a handful of times. The rearrangement joins TRBV7-2 to TRBJ2-7; TRBD1 matches 7 bases. Germline CDR1 reads SGHTA; CDR2 reads FQGNSA. With V trimmed by 5 bases and J by 7 bases, 11 bases remained unmatched. The CDR3 consists of 14 residues. CDR3 amino acids: CASSQDRVREEQYF. The DNA of the CDR3 is TGTGCCAGCAGCCAAGACAGGGTGCGTGAAGAGCAGTACTTC.

The chain employs TRBV5-5 and TRBJ2-3, with D perhaps TRBD1 (6 bases). V was trimmed by 4 bases and J by 2 bases, leaving 11 bases between them. The CDR3 is made up of 14 amino acids. Germline CDR1 is SGHKS and CDR2 is YYEKEE (reference sequence). CDR3 bases: TGTGCCAGCAGCCAGGGGCGGCCCACAGATACGCAGTATTTT. It yields the protein CASSQGRPTDTQYF.

This clonotype was seen more than once but under ten times. The chain employs TRBV28 and TRBJ2-3; D unclear. Germline V gene data show CDR1 as MDHEN and CDR2 as SYDVKM. The V end lost 4 bases, the J end lost 2 bases, and 4 bases lay between the germline ends. The CDR3 consists of 12 residues. For the CDR3, the DNA is TGTGCCAGCAGTTCTTTCACAGATACGCAGTATTTT. Translating it yields CASSSFTDTQYF.

The chain has TRBV5-1 and TRBJ1-4; D is possibly TRBD1 (5 bases). V lost 2 bases to trimming and J lost 5 bases, with 10 bases between them. The CDR3 covers 14 residues. Germline V CDR1 and CDR2: SGHRS, YFSETQ. CDR3 sequence reads: CASSFPGPNEKLFF. DNA of the CDR3: TGCGCCAGCAGCTTCCCGGGACCCAATGAAAAACTGTTTTTT.

This clonotype was picked up a small number of times. Mismatch with germline at one junction end may stem from a read error. This chain connects TRBV7-7 to TRBJ2-1; 8 bases are a match to TRBD2. Germline CDR1 is SSHAT and CDR2 is FNYEAQ (reference sequence). The length of the CDR3 is 13 residues. In DNA form, the CDR3 reads TGTGCTAGCAGCTCCGGGGGGGGGCGTGAGCAGTTCTTC. As protein: CASSSGGGREQFF. Together with reference TRBV7-7 and TRBJ2-1, the CDR3 gives the full variable domain: GAGVSQSPRYKVTKRGQDVTLRCDPISSHATLYWYQQALGQGPEFLTYFNYEAQPDKSGLPSDRFSAERPEGSISTLTIQRTEQRDSAMYRCASSSGGGREQFFGPGTRLTVL.

The gene calls are TRBV20-1 and TRBJ2-5; no reliable D call. This CDR3 region has 12 residues. Germline V gene lookup returns CDR1 DFQATT and CDR2 SNEGSKA (reference sequence). Trimming cost V 6 bases and J 1 base, with 9 bases left between them. The CDR3 spells CSAQRGQETQYF. DNA of the CDR3: TGCAGTGCGCAGCGAGGCCAAGAGACCCAGTACTTC.

This clonotype was counted between two and nine times. The V call is TRBV14, the J call TRBJ2-1, with no clear D. Between the trimmed V and J ends, which lost 2 bases and 7 bases, there was a span of 21 bases. The germline V gene encodes CDR1 SGHDN and CDR2 FVKESK. CDR3 size: 17 residues. The CDR3 DNA sequence: TGTGCCAGCAGCCAACCCCTCGGCCTGCGGTTGGGGAATGAGCAGTTCTTC. It encodes CASSQPLGLRLGNEQFF.

This clonotype has a handful of counts. This chain joins TRBV6-1 and TRBJ2-7; D tentatively reads TRBD1 or TRBD2 (7 bases each). From germline, CDR1 is MNHNS and CDR2 SASEGT. The CDR3 runs to 14 residues. The V end was cut by 10 bases, the J end by 3 bases, with 19 bases between. The chain's CDR3 is CATARGTAHYEQYF. The CDR3 DNA reads as TGTGCCACCGCGCGGGGGACAGCACACTACGAGCAGTACTTC.

In its sample, this clonotype was seen a few times. The CDR3 region has the DNA TGCGCCAGCAGCTCCGGACAGGGGCACGCCTCAAAAAACATTCAGTACTTC. Amino acid sequence: CASSSGQGHASKNIQYF. The chain uses TRBV5-1 and TRBJ2-4; TRBD1 matches at 9 bases. The germline V gene has CDR1 SGHRS and CDR2 YFSETQ. This CDR3 comprises 17 residues. With V trimmed by 3 bases and J by 4 bases, 11 bases remained unmatched.

In nucleotides, the CDR3 is TGTGCCAGCAACGTTGCTAGCACCTCGATGACAGATACGCAGTATTTT. Its translation is CASNVASTSMTDTQYF. V usage is TRBV7-2 and J usage is TRBJ2-3; D is perhaps TRBD2 (5 bases). V lost 7 bases, J lost 3 bases, and 20 bases lay in between. This CDR3 has 16 amino acids. Germline CDR1 SGHTA, CDR2 FQGNSA.

This clonotype occurred a few times. The J gene is TRBJ2-7, the V gene TRBV4-3, with D maybe TRBD2 (6 bases). The V end lost 8 bases, the J end lost 9 bases, and 29 bases lay between the germline ends. The CDR3 sequence is 16 residues long. In germline, CDR1 is LGHNA, CDR2 YSLEER. CDR3 coding DNA: TGCGCCAGCTCCTCTAGATTTGGGGACGGAGGGGACGGGCAGTACTTC. This encodes CASSSRFGDGGDGQYF.

In DNA form, the CDR3 reads TGTGCCAGCAGCGGGGAGGGGAGCAATCAGCCCCAGCATTTT. Amino acid sequence: CASSGEGSNQPQHF. The genes are TRBV5-6 and TRBJ1-5; D perhaps matches TRBD1 (5 bases). Germline V CDR1 and CDR2: SGHDT, YYEEEE. The CDR3 has 14 residues. V shed 4 bases and J shed 1 base, with 9 bases lying between them.

The gene calls are TRBV5-1 and TRBJ1-1; no clear D. CDR1 is SGHRS and CDR2 is YFSETQ in the germline V gene. The CDR3 length is 13 residues. The V end was cut by 4 bases, the J end by 3 bases, with 10 bases between. The CDR3 nucleotides read TGCGCCAGCAGCCTAGTGTGGGACACTGAAGCTTTCTTT. Encoded protein: CASSLVWDTEAFF.

As to this clonotype: As the CDR3 is not closed by the conserved phenylalanine or tryptophan, this likely results from a read error. This chain joins TRBV7-2 and TRBJ2-3; D unclear. Looked up from germline, CDR1 is SGHTA and CDR2 is FQGNSA. The germline V and J ends were trimmed by 1 base and 2 bases, with 7 bases remaining between them. CDR3 size: 14 residues. In DNA, the CDR3 is TGTGCCAGCAGCTTAGTTTCTTACACAGATACGCAGTATGTT. Translation gives CASSLVSYTDTQYV.